This T cell receptor (beta chain) was obtained from a study of human T cells and chemical hapten exposure. The table lists this clonotype with many counts. Time point meaning: patch test 3, about 24 weeks after DPC sensitization. Treatment here: therapeutic diphenylcyclopropenone sensitization with weekly scalp DPC. V lost 0 bases and J lost 7, with 9 bases in between. CDR3 length equals 13 residues. Germline CDR1 reads MNHEY; CDR2 reads SVGAGI. One entry per CDR3 protein, called by TCRdb with MiXCR from the RACE reads. This table holds some 79,000 distinct CDR3 sequences, less than 14% found once. This TCR was recovered from a woman aged 50 to 60 with alopecia areata. Some clones in this sample may be carry-over from other donors' samples. Specimen: whole blood, collected in connection with sensitization to the hapten diphenylcyclopropenone (DPC). The V call is TRBV6-5, the J call TRBJ1-2; D call uncertain. The CDR3 DNA follows: TGTGCCAGCAGTTACTCGCTAAGGGCTGGCTACACCTTC. This encodes CASSYSLRAGYTF.